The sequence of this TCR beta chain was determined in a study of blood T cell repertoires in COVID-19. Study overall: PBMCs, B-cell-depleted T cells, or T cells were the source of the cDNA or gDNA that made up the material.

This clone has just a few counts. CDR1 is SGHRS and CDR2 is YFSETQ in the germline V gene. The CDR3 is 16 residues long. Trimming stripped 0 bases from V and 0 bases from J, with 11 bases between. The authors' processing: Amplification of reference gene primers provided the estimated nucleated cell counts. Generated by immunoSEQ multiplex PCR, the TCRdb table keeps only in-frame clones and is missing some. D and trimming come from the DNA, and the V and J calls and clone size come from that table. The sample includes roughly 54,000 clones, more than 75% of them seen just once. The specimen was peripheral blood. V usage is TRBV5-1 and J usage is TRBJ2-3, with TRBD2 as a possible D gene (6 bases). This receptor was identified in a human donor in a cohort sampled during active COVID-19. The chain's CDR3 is CASSLVRDSSTDTQYF. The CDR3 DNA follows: TGCGCCAGCAGCTTGGTTCGGGACTCAAGCACAGATACGCAGTATTTT. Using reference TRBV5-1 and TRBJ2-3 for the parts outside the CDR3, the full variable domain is KAGVTQTPRYLIKTRGQQVTLSCSPISGHRSVSWYQQTPGQGLQFLFEYFSETQRNKGNFPGRFSGRQFSNSRSEMNVSTLELGDSALYLCASSLVRDSSTDTQYFGPGTRLTVL.